Each of the 21 T cell receptor beta chains below was sequenced from the same sample in a study of blood T cell repertoires in COVID-19. Repertoires were generated with immunoSEQ multiplex PCR, while TCRdb's copy carries only in-frame clones and drops some. The data hold around 250,000 clones, with around 83% observed a single time. Input material: peripheral blood. All receptors derive from a woman between 40 and 50 years old who had recovered from COVID-19.

This chain joins TRBV7-9 and TRBJ1-6; 9 bases align to TRBD1. This CDR3 is 14 amino acids long. Germline V gene lookup returns CDR1 SEHNR and CDR2 FQNEAQ (reference sequence). Trimming removed 4 bases from V and 10 bases from J; junction bases left unmatched: 5. The CDR3 loop is CASSYRGLVSPLHF. The CDR3 DNA reads as TGTGCCAGCAGCTACAGGGGGCTAGTATCACCCCTCCACTTT.

The chain links TRBV6-5 to TRBJ2-7, with 7 bases fitting TRBD1. The CDR3 is made up of 14 amino acids. Germline-derived CDR1 and CDR2 are MNHEY and SVGAGI. V was pared by 6 bases and J by 2 bases, with 7 bases of the junction left unmatched. The CDR3 bases are TGTGCCAGCAGAAGAGACAGGGCGACCTACGAGCAGTACTTC. This translates into CASRRDRATYEQYF.

The V call is TRBV29-1, the J call TRBJ2-2; 7 bases fit TRBD1. This CDR3 is built from 14 residues. V dropped 5 bases and J dropped 6; count of bases not matched to a gene: 9. Per germline, CDR1 SQVTM and CDR2 ANQGSEA. CDR3 in amino acids: CSVRYLDRAGELFF. For the CDR3, the DNA is TGCAGCGTTAGATACCTCGACAGGGCCGGGGAGCTGTTTTTT.

The rearrangement links TRBV19 to TRBJ2-7, with a tentative D call TRBD2 (6 bases). V was clipped by 4 bases and J by 2 bases, with 12 bases between them. The germline gives CDR1 LNHDA, CDR2 SQIVND (reference sequence). The CDR3 extends over 14 amino acids. The DNA for the CDR3 is TGTGCCAGTAGTAAGTGGGGGGTTGCCTACGAGCAGTACTTC. Translated: CASSKWGVAYEQYF.

The CDR3 DNA reads as TGTGCCAGCAGCCAAGATCGGACTCCGAGCACAGATACGCAGTATTTT. Translated, it gives CASSQDRTPSTDTQYF. This chain joins TRBV3-1 (or the pseudogene TRBV3-2) and TRBJ2-3, with a possible D match to TRBD2 (5 bases). Deletions cut 0 bases from V and 0 bases from J, with 10 bases between. The germline V gene encodes CDR1 LGHDT and CDR2 YNNKEL (reference sequence). This CDR3 comprises 16 residues.

The chain links TRBV11-3 to TRBJ2-7; D perhaps matches TRBD1 (6 bases). This CDR3 is 15 amino acids long. The V end was cut by 1 base, the J end by 1 base, with 11 bases between. Germline V gene sequence: CDR1 SGHNT, CDR2 YENEEA. CDR3 DNA: TGTGCCAGCAGCTTAGGGACAGTTCTATCCTACGAGCAGTACTTC. It specifies CASSLGTVLSYEQYF.

The rearrangement links TRBV28 to TRBJ1-1, with TRBD1 as a possible D gene (6 bases). Looked up from germline, CDR1 is MDHEN and CDR2 is SYDVKM. The CDR3 consists of 15 residues. Trimming removed 6 bases at V and 1 base at J, with 15 bases between. CDR3 bases: TGTGCCAGCAGACCCCAAACAGGGTGGAACACTGAAGCTTTCTTT. This encodes CASRPQTGWNTEAFF.

This rearrangement joins TRBV28 to TRBJ1-5; D is perhaps TRBD1 (6 bases). The CDR3 extends over 14 amino acids. Germline CDR1 reads MDHEN; CDR2 reads SYDVKM. V was clipped by 3 bases and J by 7 bases, with 13 bases between them. In DNA, the CDR3 is TGTGCCAGCAGTTTGTTCAGGGGCCGGCAGCCCCAGCATTTT. Translation gives CASSLFRGRQPQHF.

In DNA, the CDR3 is TGTGCCAGCAGTTTAAGGGGACAGGGTAGGTCACCCCTCCACTTT. It is translated as CASSLRGQGRSPLHF. The chain is built from TRBV27 and TRBJ1-6; 9 positions match TRBD1. Looked up from germline, CDR1 is MNHEY and CDR2 is SMNVEV (reference sequence). J gave up 10 bases and V 2 bases, and 6 bases lay outside the gene matches. This CDR3 contains 15 residues.

The chain carries TRBV7-9 and TRBJ2-7; 7 bases are a match to TRBD1. The CDR3 runs to 14 residues. Trimming at V came to 4 bases and at J to 1 base, leaving 4 bases not matched to a gene. CDR1 SEHNR and CDR2 FQNEAQ come from the germline V gene (reference sequence). The CDR3 sequence: CASSSQGESYEQYF. CDR3 coding DNA: TGTGCCAGCAGCTCTCAGGGGGAGTCCTACGAGCAGTACTTC.

This clone has more than one count but fewer than ten. V is TRBV9 and J is TRBJ2-7; 7 nucleotides agree with TRBD1. Trimming removed 3 bases from V and 2 bases from J; junction bases left unmatched: 8. This CDR3 spans 15 amino acids. Germline CDR1 and CDR2: SGDLS and YYNGEE. The CDR3 DNA reads TGTGCCAGCAGCGGAAACAGGGGTGATACCTACGAGCAGTACTTC. Its protein product is CASSGNRGDTYEQYF.

The chain couples TRBV5-1 to TRBJ2-2, with 7 bases aligning to TRBD1. Germline loops: CDR1 SGHRS, CDR2 YFSETQ. This CDR3 spans 15 amino acids. J lost 0 bases, V lost 4 bases, and 3 bases had no gene match. The CDR3 region is CASSPTGANTGELFF. Written as DNA, the CDR3 is TGCGCCAGCAGCCCTACAGGGGCGAACACCGGGGAGCTGTTTTTT.

The chain uses TRBV7-8 and TRBJ2-3, with D unresolved. CDR3 length equals 16 residues. The V end was cut by 0 bases, the J end by 4 bases, with 14 bases between. The germline gives CDR1 SGHVS, CDR2 FQNEAQ. This CDR3 is CASSLASPGLPDTQYF. CDR3 coding DNA: TGTGCCAGCAGCTTAGCGTCCCCAGGATTGCCAGATACGCAGTATTTT.

CDR3 coding DNA: TGTGCCAGCACCCAAGGGACTAGCGGGGTCTTTAGAGTAGAGCAGTTCTTC. Its protein is CASTQGTSGVFRVEQFF. The V call is TRBV28, the J call TRBJ2-1; 13 bases align to TRBD2. Losses at the gene ends were 7 bases for V and 10 bases for J; bases not matched to a gene: 16. The CDR3 has 17 residues. The V gene's germline CDR1 is MDHEN and CDR2 SYDVKM.

The chain carries TRBV2 and TRBJ2-7; TRBD2 matches at 8 bases. CDR3 size: 13 residues. Per germline, CDR1 SNHLY and CDR2 FYNNEI. V trimming: 11 bases; J trimming: 1 base; junction bases outside the gene matches: 7. The CDR3 region is CALLAGDSYEQYF. CDR3 DNA: TGTGCCCTTCTAGCGGGTGATTCCTACGAGCAGTACTTC.

This rearrangement joins TRBV9 to TRBJ1-4, with a tentative D call TRBD1 (6 bases). Germline V gene data show CDR1 as SGDLS and CDR2 as YYNGEE. V lost 0 bases and J 8 bases, leaving 17 bases between the germline ends. This CDR3 contains 16 residues. CDR3 loop: CASSVASNRVGEKLFF. In DNA form, the CDR3 reads TGTGCCAGCAGCGTAGCTTCAAACAGGGTAGGCGAAAAACTGTTTTTT.

This clone was found once. The V and J genes are TRBV28 and TRBJ2-7; 8 nucleotides line up with TRBD1. This CDR3 spans 16 amino acids. CDR1 is MDHEN and CDR2 is SYDVKM in the germline V gene. The J segment lost 0 bases and the V segment lost 2 bases, leaving 6 bases of the junction unmatched. CDR3 DNA: TGTGCCAGCAGTTTAAGACAGGGGTCCTTCTCCTACGAGCAGTACTTC. Translated: CASSLRQGSFSYEQYF.

CDR3 in amino acids: CASSLGGINYGYTF. The CDR3 region has the DNA TGTGCCAGCAGCTTGGGCGGAATTAACTATGGCTACACCTTC. The chain has TRBV5-6 and TRBJ1-2, with D hard to call. This CDR3 region has 14 residues. Deletions cut 0 bases from V and 1 base from J, with 7 bases between. Germline loops: CDR1 SGHDT, CDR2 YYEEEE.

This clone has a count of ten or more. The chain couples TRBV19 to TRBJ1-2; D not certain. The length of the CDR3 is 13 residues. Germline V gene data show CDR1 as LNHDA and CDR2 as SQIVND (reference sequence). Trimming cost V 3 bases and J 0 bases, with 5 bases left between them. Here the CDR3 DNA reads TGTGCCAGTAGTATCCAGGCTAACTATGGCTACACCTTC. It is translated as CASSIQANYGYTF.

This clone was seen only once. V is TRBV24-1 and J is TRBJ1-2, with D perhaps matching TRBD1 (5 bases). The V end was cut by 9 bases, the J end by 2 bases, with 18 bases between. Germline V gene data show CDR1 as KGHDR and CDR2 as SFDVKD. The CDR3 extends over 15 amino acids. The CDR3 loop is CATSGRAQGNYGYTF. The CDR3 nucleotides are TGTGCCACCTCAGGCCGGGCCCAGGGAAACTATGGCTACACCTTC.

The V and J genes are TRBV7-3 and TRBJ2-2; 9 bases agree with TRBD1. The V and J ends lost 6 bases and 4 bases, in that order; junction bases with no gene match: 0. Germline V gene lookup returns CDR1 SGHTA and CDR2 FQGTGA. CDR3 length equals 13 residues. The CDR3 spells CASRTGGTGELFF. The CDR3 DNA sequence: TGTGCCAGCAGGACAGGGGGCACCGGGGAGCTGTTTTTT. Looking up the rest from reference TRBV7-3 and TRBJ2-2 gives the full variable domain: GAGVSQTPSNKVTEKGKYVELRCDPISGHTALYWYRQSLGQGPEFLIYFQGTGAADDSGLPNDRFFAVRPEGSVSTLKIQRTERGDSAVYLCASRTGGTGELFFGEGSRLTVL.